This T cell receptor (beta chain) was obtained from a study of OX40 agonist ivuxolimab in advanced cancers. Study overall: Three individuals attained partial responses, comprising one hepatocellular carcinoma case and two cutaneous melanoma cases. The study's findings and limits: Relative to CD4+, CD8+ T cells held more expanded clones on average.

With respect to this clone: The antigen is not known.

This table comes from immunoSEQ multiplex PCR, and its TCRdb copy is limited to in-frame clones, with some not included. Of about 59,000 clones listed, approximately 90% are singletons. The length of the CDR3 is 14 residues. Trimming cost V 7 bases and J 0 bases; bases outside gene matches: 3. Germline V gene data show CDR1 as KGHSH and CDR2 as LQKENI. The source is an adult with an advanced solid tumor such as melanoma, head and neck, liver or kidney cancer. The J gene is TRBJ2-3, the V gene TRBV18, with 8 bases lining up with TRBD2. This specimen was CD4+ or CD8+ T cells sorted from blood, taken in a trial of the OX40 agonist ivuxolimab. The CDR3: CASFRGRSTDTQYF. CDR3 in DNA: TGTGCCAGCTTTCGCGGGAGGAGCACAGATACGCAGTATTTT.